This T cell receptor beta chain derives from a study of blood T cells in healthy people across ages. Study-wide results and limits: Possibly confounding the expanded clonotype changes was the fact that donor CMV status was unknown. More naive CD4+ cells and higher diversity marked long-lived donors relative to aged donors.

With a J-beta primer mix and a sample-barcoded 5' primer, a second PCR ran about 7 to 11 cycles. TCRdb re-called the 5' RACE reads with MiXCR, one entry per CDR3 protein. Of more than 500,000 distinct CDR3 sequences listed, approximately 26% are singletons. The individuals who served as donors were healthy Caucasians living in Russia, aged roughly 6 to 95. V lost 6 bases and J lost 2; bases outside the gene matches: 5. CDR3 length: 14 amino acids. Germline CDR1 and CDR2: LGHNA and YSLEER. A note on this clonotype: As yet, its antigen is unknown.

Separately, the same data were catalogued under a study of T cells of mothers and their children.

The clonotype comes from a boy under 10 years old in good health. The chain uses TRBV4-3 and TRBJ2-3, with TRBD2 matching 7 bases. The specimen was blood. Here the CDR3 reads CASSLAGPTDTQYF. The CDR3 DNA reads as TGCGCCAGCAGTTTAGCGGGCCCCACAGATACGCAGTATTTT.